This T cell receptor (beta chain) was captured in a study of cytomegalovirus exposure and HLA in healthy donors. It was with 60 Vbeta and 13 Jbeta primers that the PCR ran. Using immunoSEQ multiplex PCR, the repertoire was profiled, and TCRdb retains in-frame clones only, with some absent. The sample lists hundreds of thousands of clones; 70% to 85% were seen once. Each donor was healthy, and each was a bone marrow donor. The clonotype originates from a woman between 40 and 50 years old in good health and CMV-seronegative. Sequenced material: PBMCs.

CDR3 in amino acids: CASSSGTGIEAFF. The CDR3 DNA follows: TGTGCCAGCAGTTCCGGGACAGGTATTGAAGCTTTCTTT. The chain links TRBV27 to TRBJ1-1, with 8 bases aligning to TRBD1. V lost 4 bases to trimming and J lost 7 bases; unmatched junction nucleotides: 5. The CDR3 is made up of 13 amino acids. CDR1 and CDR2 (germline): MNHEY, SMNVEV (reference sequence).